Below, one T cell receptor (beta chain) is given with its context. This record belongs to a study of T cells in Graves' hyperthyroidism and ophthalmopathy. V lost 3 bases and J lost 5, with 17 bases in between. Germline CDR1 is LNHDA and CDR2 is SQIVND (reference sequence). The CDR3 contains 15 residues. Researchers took RNA transcripts and amplified the TCR beta CDR3 regions from them. HTBI primers were employed in a first-round RT-PCR of the TCR CDR3. MiXCR, applied by TCRdb to the multiplex PCR reads, yields one record per CDR3 protein. The table includes 400,000 to 500,000 distinct CDR3 sequences, under 15% detected once.

The chain employs TRBV19 and TRBJ2-7; D is possibly TRBD2 (7 bases). Sequenced input: blood. This receptor was taken from a man aged 18-30 years with Graves' ophthalmopathy. CDR3 sequence (DNA): TGTGCCAGTAGTATCCTGGGAGGGGGAGGAAACGAGCAGTACTTC. Translated: CASSILGGGGNEQYF. The entire variable domain, with the rest obtained from reference TRBV19 and TRBJ2-7, is as follows: DGGITQSPKYLFRKEGQNVTLSCEQNLNHDAMYWYRQDPGQGLRLIYYSQIVNDFQKGDIAEGYSVSREKKESFPLTVTSAQKNPTAFYLCASSILGGGGNEQYFGPGTRLTVT.